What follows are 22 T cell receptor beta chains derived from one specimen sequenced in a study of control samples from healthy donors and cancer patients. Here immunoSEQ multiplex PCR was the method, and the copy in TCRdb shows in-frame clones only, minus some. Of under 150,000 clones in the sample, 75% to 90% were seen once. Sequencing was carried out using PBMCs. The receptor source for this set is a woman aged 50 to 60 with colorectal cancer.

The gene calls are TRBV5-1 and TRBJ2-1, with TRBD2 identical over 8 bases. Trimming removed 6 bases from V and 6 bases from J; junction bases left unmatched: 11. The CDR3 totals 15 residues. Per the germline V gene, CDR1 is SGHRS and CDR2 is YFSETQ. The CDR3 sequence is CASTISHRGGNEQFF. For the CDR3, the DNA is TGCGCCAGCACTATATCCCATCGGGGGGGCAATGAGCAGTTCTTC.

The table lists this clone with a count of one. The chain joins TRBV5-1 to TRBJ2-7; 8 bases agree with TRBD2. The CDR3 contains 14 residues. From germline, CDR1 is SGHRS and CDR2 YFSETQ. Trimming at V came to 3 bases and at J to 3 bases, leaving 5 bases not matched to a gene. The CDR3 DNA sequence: TGCGCCAGCAGCTCGCCGGGACTAGACTACGAGCAGTACTTC. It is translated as CASSSPGLDYEQYF.

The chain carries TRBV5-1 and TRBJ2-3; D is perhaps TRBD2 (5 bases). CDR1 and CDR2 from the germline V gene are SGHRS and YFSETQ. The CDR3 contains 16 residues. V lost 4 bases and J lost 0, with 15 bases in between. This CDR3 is CASSPGGTASTDTQYF. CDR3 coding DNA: TGCGCCAGCAGCCCTGGAGGTACTGCTAGCACAGATACGCAGTATTTT.

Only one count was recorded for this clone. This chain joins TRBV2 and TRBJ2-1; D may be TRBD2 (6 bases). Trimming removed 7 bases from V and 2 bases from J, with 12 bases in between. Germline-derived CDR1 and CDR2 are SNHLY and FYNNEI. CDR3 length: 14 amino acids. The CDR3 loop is CASTGGSTYNEQFF. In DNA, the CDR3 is TGTGCCAGCACCGGAGGGTCTACCTACAATGAGCAGTTCTTC.

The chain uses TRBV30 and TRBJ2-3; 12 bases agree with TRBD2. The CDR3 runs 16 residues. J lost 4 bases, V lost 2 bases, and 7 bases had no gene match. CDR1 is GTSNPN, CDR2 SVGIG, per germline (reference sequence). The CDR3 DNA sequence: TGTGCCTGGAGTCTCTCTAGCGGGAGGGGGGCAGATACGCAGTATTTT. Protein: CAWSLSSGRGADTQYF.

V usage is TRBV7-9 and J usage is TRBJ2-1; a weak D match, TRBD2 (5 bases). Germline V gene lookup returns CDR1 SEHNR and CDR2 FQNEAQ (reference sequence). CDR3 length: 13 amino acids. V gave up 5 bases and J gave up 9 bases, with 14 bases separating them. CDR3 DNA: TGTGCCAGCAGCCCCTCGGCAGGAGGTGAGCAGTTCTTC. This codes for CASSPSAGGEQFF. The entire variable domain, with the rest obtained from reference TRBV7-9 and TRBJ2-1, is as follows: DTGVSQNPRHKITKRGQNVTFRCDPISEHNRLYWYRQTLGQGPEFLTYFQNEAQLEKSRLLSDRFSAERPKGSFSTLEIQRTEQGDSAMYLCASSPSAGGEQFFGPGTRLTVL.

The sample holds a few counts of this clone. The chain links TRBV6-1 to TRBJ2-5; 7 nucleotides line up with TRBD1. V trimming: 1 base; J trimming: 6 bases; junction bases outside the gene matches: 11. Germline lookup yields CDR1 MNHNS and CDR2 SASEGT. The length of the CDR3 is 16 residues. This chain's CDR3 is CASSEDGQGVRKTQYF. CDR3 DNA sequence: TGTGCCAGCAGTGAAGACGGGCAGGGGGTTCGCAAGACCCAGTACTTC.

The CDR3 sequence: CASSLLFQDSSYNEQFF. The CDR3 DNA reads as TGTGCCAGCAGTTTACTATTTCAGGATAGCTCCTACAATGAGCAGTTCTTC. The V gene is TRBV28, the J gene TRBJ2-1; D is unclear. From germline, CDR1 is MDHEN and CDR2 SYDVKM. The V gene lost 2 bases and the J gene lost 0 bases, with 14 bases spanning the gap. This CDR3 is 17 amino acids long.

The CDR3 here is CASSPGQGARFEQYF. For the CDR3, the DNA is TGCGCCAGCAGCCCGGGACAGGGGGCGCGGTTCGAGCAGTACTTC. V and J are TRBV10-1 and TRBJ2-7, with 12 nucleotides matching TRBD1. Germline CDR1 is WNHNN and CDR2 is SYGVQD (reference sequence). V gave up 6 bases and J gave up 6 bases; unmatched junction bases: 9. The CDR3 is 15 residues long.

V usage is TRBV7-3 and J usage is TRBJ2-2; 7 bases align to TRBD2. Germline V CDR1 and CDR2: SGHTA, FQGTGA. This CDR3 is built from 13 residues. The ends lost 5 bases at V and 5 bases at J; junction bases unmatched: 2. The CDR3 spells CASSKAGTGELFF. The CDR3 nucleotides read TGTGCCAGCAGCAAAGCGGGAACCGGGGAGCTGTTTTTT. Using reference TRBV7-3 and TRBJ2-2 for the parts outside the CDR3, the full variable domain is GAGVSQTPSNKVTEKGKYVELRCDPISGHTALYWYRQSLGQGPEFLIYFQGTGAADDSGLPNDRFFAVRPEGSVSTLKIQRTERGDSAVYLCASSKAGTGELFFGEGSRLTVL.

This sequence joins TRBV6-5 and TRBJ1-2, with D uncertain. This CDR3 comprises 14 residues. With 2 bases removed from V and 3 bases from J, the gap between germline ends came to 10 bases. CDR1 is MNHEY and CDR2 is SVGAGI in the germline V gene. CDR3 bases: TGTGCCAGCAGTTACAACGGACTAGACTATGGCTACACCTTC. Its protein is CASSYNGLDYGYTF.

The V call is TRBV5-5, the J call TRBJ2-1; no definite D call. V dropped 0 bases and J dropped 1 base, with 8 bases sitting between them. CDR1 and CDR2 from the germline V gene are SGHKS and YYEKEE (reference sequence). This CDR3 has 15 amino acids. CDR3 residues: CASSLAAGSYNEQFF. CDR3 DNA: TGTGCCAGCAGCTTGGCTGCCGGGTCCTACAATGAGCAGTTCTTC.

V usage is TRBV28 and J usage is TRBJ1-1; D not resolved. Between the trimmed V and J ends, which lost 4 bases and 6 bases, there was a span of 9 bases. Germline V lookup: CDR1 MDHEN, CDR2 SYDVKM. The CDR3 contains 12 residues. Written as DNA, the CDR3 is TGTGCCAGCAGTTCCAATACAGCTGAAGCTTTCTTT. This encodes CASSSNTAEAFF.

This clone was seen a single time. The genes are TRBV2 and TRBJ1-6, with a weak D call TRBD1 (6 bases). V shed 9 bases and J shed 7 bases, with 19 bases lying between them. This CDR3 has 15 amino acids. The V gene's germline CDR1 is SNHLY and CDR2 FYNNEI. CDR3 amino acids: CARTEGPGENSPLHF. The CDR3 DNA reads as TGTGCCAGAACTGAGGGTCCAGGGGAGAATTCACCCCTCCACTTT.

Here the CDR3 reads CASSRLENTEAFF. DNA for the CDR3: TGTGCCAGCAGCCGTTTGGAGAACACTGAAGCTTTCTTT. The chain links TRBV11-1 to TRBJ1-1; no clear D gene. The CDR3 spans 13 residues. The germline gives CDR1 SGHAT, CDR2 FQDESV (reference sequence). V was shortened by 5 bases and J by 1 base, with 8 bases between the two germline ends. Combining the CDR3 with reference TRBV11-1 and TRBJ1-1 gives the whole variable domain EAEVAQSPRYKITEKSQAVAFWCDPISGHATLYWYRQILGQGPELLVQFQDESVVDDSQLPKDRFSAERLKGVDSTLKIQPAELGDSAMYLCASSRLENTEAFFGQGTRLTVV.

CDR3 sequence reads: CASSAGQGGGYTF. The CDR3 bases are TGTGCCAGCAGTGCAGGACAGGGTGGTGGCTACACCTTC. The gene calls are TRBV6-4 and TRBJ1-2; TRBD1 matches at 8 bases. The junction had 5 bases not matched to a gene; V was cut back by 4 bases and J by 7 bases. The CDR3 spans 13 residues. Germline loops: CDR1 MRHNA, CDR2 SNTAGT.

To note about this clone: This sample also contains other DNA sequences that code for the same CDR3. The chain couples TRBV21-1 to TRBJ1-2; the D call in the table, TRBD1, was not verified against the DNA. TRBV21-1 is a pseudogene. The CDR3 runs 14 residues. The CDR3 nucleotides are TGTGCCAGCAGCAGAAGGGACAGGGATGGCGGCTACACCTTC. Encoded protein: CASSRRDRDGGYTF.

CDR3: CASSVDRGALETQYF. CDR3 nucleotides: TGTGCCAGCAGCGTAGACCGGGGGGCTCTAGAGACCCAGTACTTC. This chain uses TRBV9 with TRBJ2-5; a possible D gene is TRBD2 (7 bases). The length of the CDR3 is 15 residues. Trimming took 0 bases from V and 4 from J, leaving 13 bases between them. CDR1 and CDR2 from the germline V gene are SGDLS and YYNGEE.

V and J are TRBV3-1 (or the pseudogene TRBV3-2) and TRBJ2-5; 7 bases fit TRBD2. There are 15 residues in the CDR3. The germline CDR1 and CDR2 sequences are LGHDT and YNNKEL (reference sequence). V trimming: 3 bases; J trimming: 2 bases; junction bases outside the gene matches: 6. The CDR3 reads CASSQGRGLQETQYF. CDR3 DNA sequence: TGTGCCAGCAGCCAGGGGCGGGGGTTGCAAGAGACCCAGTACTTC.

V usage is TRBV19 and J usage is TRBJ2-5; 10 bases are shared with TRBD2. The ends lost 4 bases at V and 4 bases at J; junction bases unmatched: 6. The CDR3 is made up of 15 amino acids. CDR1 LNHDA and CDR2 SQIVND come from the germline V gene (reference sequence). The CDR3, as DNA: TGTGCCAGTAGTAGCGCTAGCGGGAGTGGAGAGACCCAGTACTTC. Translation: CASSSASGSGETQYF.

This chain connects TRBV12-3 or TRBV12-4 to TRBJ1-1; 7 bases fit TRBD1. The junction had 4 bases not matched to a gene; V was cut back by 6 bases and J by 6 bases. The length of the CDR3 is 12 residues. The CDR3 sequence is CASSRGEAEAFF. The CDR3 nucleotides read TGTGCCAGCAGCAGGGGGGAGGCTGAAGCTTTCTTT.

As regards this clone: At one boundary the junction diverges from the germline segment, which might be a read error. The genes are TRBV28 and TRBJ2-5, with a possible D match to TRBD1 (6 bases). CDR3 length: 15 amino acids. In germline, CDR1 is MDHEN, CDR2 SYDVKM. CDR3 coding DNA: TGTGCCAGCAGTTTATGGGGGGCACCTCAAGAGACCCGGTACTTC. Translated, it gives CASSLWGAPQETRYF.